This passage covers 22 T cell receptor beta chains from one sample sequenced in a study of identical twins. TCRdb used MiXCR to reprocess the 5' RACE reads, holding one entry per CDR3 protein. The repertoire includes more than 600,000 distinct CDR3 sequences, approximately 18% of them detected once, and about 12% sits in the top ten. In addition, the sample was reused for a study of T cells expressing NK-cell markers.

Sequenced material: PBMCs. All receptors derive from a woman in her late teens or twenties in good health.

This clonotype was counted at least ten times. The J gene is TRBJ2-2, the V gene TRBV5-1; D call uncertain. The germline V gene has CDR1 SGHRS and CDR2 YFSETQ. The V and J ends lost 3 bases and 8 bases respectively, with 11 bases between them. The CDR3 length is 13 residues. CDR3: CASSSLAVGELFF. In DNA form, the CDR3 reads TGCGCCAGCAGCTCGCTTGCAGTTGGGGAGCTGTTTTTT.

This clonotype was seen a few times. V is TRBV12-3 or TRBV12-4 and J is TRBJ2-5, with D hard to call. This CDR3 has 13 amino acids. V gave up 6 bases and J gave up 2 bases, with 10 bases separating them. This chain's CDR3 is CASRKGLQETQYF. The DNA of the CDR3 is TGTGCCAGCAGAAAAGGCTTACAAGAGACCCAGTACTTC.

The chain carries TRBV5-1 and TRBJ1-3; D is ambiguous. The germline gives CDR1 SGHRS, CDR2 YFSETQ. Trimming pared 0 bases from V and 1 base from J, leaving 11 bases between. The CDR3 consists of 16 residues. The CDR3 loop is CASSLEAGSSGNTIYF. The CDR3 region has the DNA TGCGCCAGCAGCTTGGAAGCGGGTTCGTCTGGAAACACCATATATTTT.

The chain combines TRBV29-1 with TRBJ2-2; a weak D match, TRBD2 (5 bases). V lost 5 bases and J lost 0, with 7 bases in between. This CDR3 contains 13 residues. Germline values: CDR1 SQVTM, CDR2 ANQGSEA. CDR3 DNA sequence: TGCAGCGTTCAGCGGCCGAACACCGGGGAGCTGTTTTTT. This translates into CSVQRPNTGELFF.

The rearrangement uses TRBV4-1 and TRBJ2-3; TRBD2 aligns across 7 bases. Germline CDR1 is MGHRA and CDR2 is YSYEKL. The junction had 7 bases not matched to a gene; V was cut back by 0 bases and J by 4 bases. The CDR3 totals 16 residues. The CDR3 here is CASSQDTAAGSDTQYF. CDR3 DNA sequence: TGCGCCAGCAGCCAAGATACGGCAGCGGGGTCAGATACGCAGTATTTT.

This clonotype was observed a few times. DNA for the CDR3: TGTGCCAGCAGTTTATCTGGGACGGGCGGGGAGCTGTTTTTT. Encoded protein: CASSLSGTGGELFF. The chain couples TRBV12-3 or TRBV12-4 to TRBJ2-2; either TRBD1 or TRBD2 may supply D (5 bases each). V was pared by 2 bases and J by 7 bases, with 11 bases between. CDR3 length equals 14 residues.

The sample holds many counts of this clonotype. The chain uses TRBV6-5 and TRBJ2-7, with D unresolved. CDR1 and CDR2 (germline): MNHEY, SVGAGI. With 0 bases removed from V and 4 bases from J, the gap between germline ends came to 10 bases. This CDR3 is 14 amino acids long. The DNA for the CDR3 is TGTGCCAGCAGTTACTCAGGGTCGGGTTACGAGCAGTACTTC. Translating gives CASSYSGSGYEQYF.

The chain joins TRBV29-1 to TRBJ2-5, with 14 bases identical to TRBD2. From germline, CDR1 is SQVTM and CDR2 ANQGSEA. This CDR3 contains 13 residues. Germline trimming cut 8 bases from V and 7 bases from J; bases unmatched to any gene: 6. The CDR3 loop reads CSLRLAGGVTQYF. The CDR3 DNA follows: TGCAGCCTAAGACTAGCGGGGGGGGTGACCCAGTACTTC.

The chain joins TRBV27 to TRBJ2-2, with a tentative D call TRBD1 (5 bases). Between the trimmed V and J ends, which lost 9 bases and 0 bases, there was a span of 11 bases. Germline assignment: CDR1 MNHEY and CDR2 SMNVEV (reference sequence). This CDR3 contains 14 residues. CDR3 sequence (DNA): TGTGCCAGTAACAGGAATGCGAACACCGGGGAGCTGTTTTTT. It encodes CASNRNANTGELFF.

The chain employs TRBV5-1 and TRBJ2-3; D is possibly TRBD1 or TRBD2 (5 bases each). Germline lookup yields CDR1 SGHRS and CDR2 YFSETQ. V lost 3 bases to trimming and J lost 5 bases, with 16 bases between them. The CDR3 covers 15 residues. This chain's CDR3 is CASSWWGSRGDTQYF. In DNA, the CDR3 is TGCGCCAGCAGCTGGTGGGGGTCTCGAGGAGATACGCAGTATTTT.

The chain recombines TRBV5-1 with TRBJ2-7; tentative D call: TRBD2 (6 bases). Germline-derived CDR1 and CDR2 are SGHRS and YFSETQ. V lost 0 bases and J lost 7, with 14 bases in between. This CDR3 spans 14 amino acids. Here the CDR3 reads CASSLDRRVGEQYF. CDR3 nucleotides: TGCGCCAGCAGCTTGGATCGGAGGGTTGGGGAGCAGTACTTC.

This clonotype occurred a few times. The chain couples TRBV12-3 or TRBV12-4 to TRBJ1-5, with 8 bases lining up with TRBD1. Germline trimming cut 8 bases from V and 5 bases from J; bases unmatched to any gene: 11. CDR3 length: 15 amino acids. The CDR3 region is CASAGLTGGHQPQHF. CDR3 coding DNA: TGTGCCAGCGCAGGACTCACAGGGGGACATCAGCCCCAGCATTTT.

This clonotype was found once. The chain employs TRBV13 and TRBJ1-2; a weak D match, TRBD1 (6 bases). Trimming took 5 bases from V and 4 from J, leaving 17 bases between them. Germline-derived CDR1 and CDR2 are PRHDT and FYEKMQ (reference sequence). The CDR3 has 15 residues. The CDR3 loop is CASSPYLQGSYGYTF. The CDR3 DNA follows: TGTGCCAGCAGCCCCTACCTCCAGGGGTCCTATGGCTACACCTTC.

This clonotype was recorded many times. This chain connects TRBV5-1 to TRBJ2-7; D is unresolved. Germline V gene data show CDR1 as SGHRS and CDR2 as YFSETQ. The CDR3 runs to 12 residues. Trimming pared 3 bases from V and 3 bases from J, leaving 7 bases between. This CDR3 reads CASSYDGYEQYF. CDR3 DNA: TGCGCCAGCAGCTACGACGGCTACGAGCAGTACTTC.

This clonotype occurred a few times. The chain recombines TRBV5-1 with TRBJ2-4, with D maybe TRBD1 (7 bases). Germline V gives CDR1 SGHRS, CDR2 YFSETQ. The CDR3 runs 15 residues. V gave up 4 bases and J gave up 8 bases, with 19 bases separating them. In nucleotides, the CDR3 is TGCGCCAGCAGCCCTACCGGAGGGGGCCTGGACATTCAGTACTTC. Amino acids: CASSPTGGGLDIQYF.

The chain joins TRBV10-2 to TRBJ1-1, with no clear D. The germline gives CDR1 WSHSY, CDR2 SAAADI. Between the trimmed V and J ends, which lost 9 bases and 0 bases, there was a span of 14 bases. The CDR3 runs 14 residues. CDR3 loop: CASHEARLNTEAFF. For the CDR3, the DNA is TGCGCCAGTCACGAGGCGCGGTTGAACACTGAAGCTTTCTTT.

This clonotype showed up just a few times. The CDR3 is CSATEGVYEQYF. The DNA for the CDR3 is TGCAGTGCTACGGAGGGGGTCTACGAGCAGTACTTC. The chain couples TRBV20-1 to TRBJ2-7; D possibly matches TRBD1 or TRBD2 (6 bases each). The CDR3 has 12 residues. CDR1 is DFQATT, CDR2 SNEGSKA, per germline (reference sequence). The ends were cut back, 4 bases at V and 3 bases at J, with 10 bases in the middle.

This clonotype was recorded a few times. This chain uses TRBV27 with TRBJ2-3; perhaps TRBD1 as D (6 bases). CDR1 MNHEY and CDR2 SMNVEV come from the germline V gene (reference sequence). The V and J ends lost 2 bases and 2 bases respectively, with 8 bases between them. CDR3 length: 14 amino acids. The chain's CDR3 is CASSLHRVTDTQYF. CDR3 sequence (DNA): TGTGCCAGCAGTTTACACAGGGTCACAGATACGCAGTATTTT.

J is TRBJ2-1 and V is TRBV5-1; 11 bases agree with TRBD2. The CDR3 has 17 residues. V lost 4 bases and J lost 7; bases outside the gene matches: 13. Germline CDR1 reads SGHRS; CDR2 reads YFSETQ. The CDR3 bases are TGCGCCAGCAGCCTATCTTTGACTAGCGGGACTGGGAATGAGCAGTTCTTC. Translating gives CASSLSLTSGTGNEQFF. Full variable domain (missing parts from reference TRBV5-1 and TRBJ2-1): KAGVTQTPRYLIKTRGQQVTLSCSPISGHRSVSWYQQTPGQGLQFLFEYFSETQRNKGNFPGRFSGRQFSNSRSEMNVSTLELGDSALYLCASSLSLTSGTGNEQFFGPGTRLTVL.

This clonotype has just a few counts. The rearrangement links TRBV29-1 to TRBJ1-5; D is perhaps TRBD1 (6 bases). Trimming took off 5 bases at V and 2 bases at J, with 10 bases between the two ends. Germline-derived CDR1 and CDR2 are SQVTM and ANQGSEA. This CDR3 has 13 amino acids. Written as DNA, the CDR3 is TGCAGCGTTCTACAGGGAGGCAATCAGCCCCAGCATTTT. The encoded protein is CSVLQGGNQPQHF.

This clonotype was observed a few times. The V and J genes are TRBV5-5 and TRBJ2-4; D tentatively reads TRBD1 or TRBD2 (5 bases each). V lost 0 bases to trimming and J lost 8 bases, with 15 bases between them. In germline, CDR1 is SGHKS, CDR2 YYEKEE (reference sequence). The CDR3 spans 15 residues. The chain's CDR3 is CASSLGDAVIDIQYF. The CDR3 DNA sequence: TGTGCCAGCAGCTTGGGGGACGCGGTGATAGACATTCAGTACTTC.

This clonotype has just a few counts. The chain links TRBV11-2 to TRBJ2-7; 13 positions match TRBD2. The J segment lost 4 bases and the V segment lost 7 bases, leaving 19 bases of the junction unmatched. This CDR3 has 19 residues. CDR1 and CDR2 (germline): SGHAT, FQNNGV. CDR3 residues: CASTDGGQLLAGGWYEQYF. In DNA form, the CDR3 reads TGTGCCAGCACCGATGGCGGTCAACTACTAGCGGGAGGGTGGTACGAGCAGTACTTC.